This T cell receptor beta chain emerged from a study of tumour-infiltrating T cells in Burkitt lymphoma. Measured with immunoSEQ multiplex PCR; TCRdb has only the in-frame clones, and not every one. The repertoire holds 11,000 to 15,000 clones, with around 30% as singletons. V trimming: 4 bases; J trimming: 3 bases; junction bases outside the gene matches: 7. The CDR3 is 14 amino acids. Germline lookup yields CDR1 SGDLS and CDR2 YYNGEE. The chain couples TRBV9 to TRBJ2-7; 7 bases align to TRBD1. The TCR comes from a human donor with diffuse large B-cell lymphoma. Material: tumor tissue. The CDR3 spells CASSRRDSNYEQYF. The DNA for the CDR3 is TGTGCCAGCAGCAGACGGGACAGCAACTACGAGCAGTACTTC.